This T cell receptor (beta chain) was sequenced for a study of cytomegalovirus exposure and HLA in healthy donors. The PCR made use of 60 Vbeta and 13 Jbeta primers. Here immunoSEQ multiplex PCR was the method, and the copy in TCRdb shows in-frame clones only, minus some. Of some 170,000 clones in the sample, around four fifths were seen once. Of note for this clone: Its antigen is unknown.

Study conclusions and caveats: Most TCR beta V segments were productive about 87% or about 30% of the time in an earlier analysis.

Germline-derived CDR1 and CDR2 are MNHEY and SMNVEV (reference sequence). This CDR3 contains 16 residues. Between the trimmed V and J ends, which lost 1 base and 4 bases, there was a span of 16 bases. The source material was PBMCs. The V and J genes are TRBV27 and TRBJ1-2, with D possibly being TRBD1 (5 bases). This TCR derives from a girl aged 2-10 years in good health and CMV-seropositive. Written as DNA, the CDR3 is TGTGCCAGCAGTTTATTCGGTGGGAGGGACGGCTATGGCTACACCTTC. Protein: CASSLFGGRDGYGYTF.